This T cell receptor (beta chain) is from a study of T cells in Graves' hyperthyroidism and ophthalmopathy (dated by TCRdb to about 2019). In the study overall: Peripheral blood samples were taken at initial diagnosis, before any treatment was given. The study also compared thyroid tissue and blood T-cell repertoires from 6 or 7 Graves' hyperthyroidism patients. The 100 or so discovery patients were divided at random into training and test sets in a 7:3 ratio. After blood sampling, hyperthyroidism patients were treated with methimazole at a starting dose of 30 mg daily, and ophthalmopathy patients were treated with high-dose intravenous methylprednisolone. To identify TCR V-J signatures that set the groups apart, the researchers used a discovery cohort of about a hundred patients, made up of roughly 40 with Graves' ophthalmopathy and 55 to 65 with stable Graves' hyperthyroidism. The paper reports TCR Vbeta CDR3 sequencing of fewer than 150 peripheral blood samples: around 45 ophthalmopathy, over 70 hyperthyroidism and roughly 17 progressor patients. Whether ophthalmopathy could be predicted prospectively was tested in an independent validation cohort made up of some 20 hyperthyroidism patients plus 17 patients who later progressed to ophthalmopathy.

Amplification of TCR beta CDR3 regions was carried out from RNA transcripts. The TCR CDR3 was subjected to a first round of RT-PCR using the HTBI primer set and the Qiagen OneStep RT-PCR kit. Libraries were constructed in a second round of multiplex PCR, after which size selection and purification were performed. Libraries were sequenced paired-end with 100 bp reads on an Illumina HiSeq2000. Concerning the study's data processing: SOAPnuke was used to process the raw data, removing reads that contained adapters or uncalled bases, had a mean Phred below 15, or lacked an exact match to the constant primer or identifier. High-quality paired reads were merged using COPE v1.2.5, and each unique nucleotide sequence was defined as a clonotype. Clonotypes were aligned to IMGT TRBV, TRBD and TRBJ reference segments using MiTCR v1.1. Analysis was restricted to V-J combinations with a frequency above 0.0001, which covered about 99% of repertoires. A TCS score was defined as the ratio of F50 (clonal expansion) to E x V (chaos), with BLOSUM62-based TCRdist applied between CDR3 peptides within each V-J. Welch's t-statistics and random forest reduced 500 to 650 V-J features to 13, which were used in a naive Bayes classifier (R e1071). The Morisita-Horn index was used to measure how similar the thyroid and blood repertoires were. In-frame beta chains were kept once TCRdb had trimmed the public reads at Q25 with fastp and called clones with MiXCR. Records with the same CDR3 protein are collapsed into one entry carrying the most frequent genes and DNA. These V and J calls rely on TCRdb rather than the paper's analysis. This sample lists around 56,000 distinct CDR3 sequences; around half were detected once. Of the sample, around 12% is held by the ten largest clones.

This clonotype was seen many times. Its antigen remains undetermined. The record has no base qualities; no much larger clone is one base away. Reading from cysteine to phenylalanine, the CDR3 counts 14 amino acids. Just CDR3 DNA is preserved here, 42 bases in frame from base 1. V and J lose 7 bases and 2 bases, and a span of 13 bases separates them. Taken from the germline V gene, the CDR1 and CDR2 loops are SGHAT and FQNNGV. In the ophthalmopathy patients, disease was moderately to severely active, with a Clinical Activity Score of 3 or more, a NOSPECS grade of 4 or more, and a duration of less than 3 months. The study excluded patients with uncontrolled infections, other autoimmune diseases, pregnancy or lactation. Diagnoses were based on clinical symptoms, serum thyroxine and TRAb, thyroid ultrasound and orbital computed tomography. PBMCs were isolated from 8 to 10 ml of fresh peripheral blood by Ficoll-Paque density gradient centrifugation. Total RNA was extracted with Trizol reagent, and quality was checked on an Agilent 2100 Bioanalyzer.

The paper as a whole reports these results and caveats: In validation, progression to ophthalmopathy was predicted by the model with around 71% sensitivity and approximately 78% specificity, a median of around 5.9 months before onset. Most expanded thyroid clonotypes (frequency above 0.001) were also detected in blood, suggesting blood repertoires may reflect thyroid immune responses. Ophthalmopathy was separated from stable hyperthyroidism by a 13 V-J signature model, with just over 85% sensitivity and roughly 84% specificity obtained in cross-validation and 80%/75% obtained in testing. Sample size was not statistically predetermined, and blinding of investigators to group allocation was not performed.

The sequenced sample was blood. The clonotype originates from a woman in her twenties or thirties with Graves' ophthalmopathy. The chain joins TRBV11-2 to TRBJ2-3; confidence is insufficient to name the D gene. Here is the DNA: TGTGCCAGCAAAAAGCAGTTTTTCACAGATACGCAGTATTTT. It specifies CASKKQFFTDTQYF.